Below are 27 T cell receptor beta chains sequenced from a single sample in a study of cytomegalovirus exposure and HLA in healthy donors. Clones were sequenced by immunoSEQ multiplex PCR, and TCRdb holds only the in-frame ones, with some missing. The table includes nearly 80,000 clones, roughly 93% detected once. Source material: PBMCs. The receptors shown here come from a woman younger than 45 in good health and CMV-seronegative.

The J gene is TRBJ1-1, the V gene TRBV27; TRBD1 matches 9 bases. The trim removed 7 bases at V and 0 bases at J, leaving 3 bases unmatched. CDR1 is MNHEY and CDR2 is SMNVEV in the germline V gene (reference sequence). This CDR3 contains 14 residues. The CDR3 nucleotides read TGTGCCAGCATAAGGGACAGGGTGAACACTGAAGCTTTCTTT. It codes for CASIRDRVNTEAFF.

The V gene is TRBV30, the J gene TRBJ1-3; D is uncertain. V shed 1 base and J shed 0 bases, with 10 bases lying between them. Germline V gene data show CDR1 as GTSNPN and CDR2 as SVGIG (reference sequence). CDR3 length: 15 amino acids. The CDR3 DNA reads TGTGCCTGGAGTGACGTGTGGAGCTCTGGAAACACCATATATTTT. Residues: CAWSDVWSSGNTIYF.

DNA of the CDR3: TGTGCCAGCAGCCCGCAAGCTGGGTCGGGCTACGAGCAGTACTTC. Translation gives CASSPQAGSGYEQYF. This chain joins TRBV5-5 and TRBJ2-7, with unresolved D. The CDR3 has 15 amino acids. Per the germline V gene, CDR1 is SGHKS and CDR2 is YYEKEE (reference sequence). Trimming cost V 4 bases and J 3 bases, with 17 bases left between them.

J is TRBJ1-3 and V is TRBV7-9; D is perhaps TRBD1 (6 bases). The V gene lost 5 bases and the J gene lost 2 bases, with 13 bases spanning the gap. CDR3 size: 15 residues. Germline V CDR1 and CDR2: SEHNR, FQNEAQ (reference sequence). CDR3 in amino acids: CASSQTGVAGNTIYF. The CDR3 DNA reads as TGTGCCAGCAGCCAGACAGGAGTCGCTGGAAACACCATATATTTT.

J is TRBJ2-7 and V is TRBV19; 8 bases match TRBD2. Looked up from germline, CDR1 is LNHDA and CDR2 is SQIVND (reference sequence). The CDR3 is made up of 14 amino acids. V lost 1 base to trimming and J lost 3 bases; unmatched junction nucleotides: 2. Here the CDR3 DNA reads TGTGCCAGTAGTATAGGCGGGGGGCTCTACGAGCAGTACTTC. As protein: CASSIGGGLYEQYF.

This chain connects TRBV15 to TRBJ2-7; 8 nucleotides match TRBD1. V shed 5 bases, J shed 4 bases, and the junction held 13 bases outside the gene matches. The CDR3 extends over 16 amino acids. Germline CDR1 reads LNHNV; CDR2 reads YYDKDF (reference sequence). The CDR3 here is CATSEIGQGNPYEQYF. For the CDR3, the DNA is TGTGCCACCAGCGAAATCGGACAGGGTAATCCTTACGAGCAGTACTTC.

The gene calls are TRBV5-1 and TRBJ2-5; unclear D gene. The germline V gene has CDR1 SGHRS and CDR2 YFSETQ. CDR3 length: 11 residues. Trimming took off 5 bases at V and 4 bases at J, with 6 bases between the two ends. The DNA of the CDR3 is TGCGCCAGCAGATCAGTAGAGACCCAGTACTTC. Protein: CASRSVETQYF. Full variable domain (outside the CDR3, taken from reference TRBV5-1 and TRBJ2-5): KAGVTQTPRYLIKTRGQQVTLSCSPISGHRSVSWYQQTPGQGLQFLFEYFSETQRNKGNFPGRFSGRQFSNSRSEMNVSTLELGDSALYLCASRSVETQYFGPGTRLLVL.

The chain couples TRBV27 to TRBJ2-7; 7 nucleotides align to TRBD2. Germline assignment: CDR1 MNHEY and CDR2 SMNVEV (reference sequence). The trim removed 1 base at V and 0 bases at J, leaving 3 bases unmatched. The length of the CDR3 is 15 residues. The CDR3 DNA is TGTGCCAGCAGTTTATGGGGGGGTAGCTCCTACGAGCAGTACTTC. Amino acid sequence: CASSLWGGSSYEQYF.

The chain links TRBV18 to TRBJ1-4; D gene uncertain. Germline CDR1 KGHSH, CDR2 LQKENI. Deletions cut 2 bases from V and 2 bases from J, with 6 bases between. The CDR3 length is 14 residues. Here the CDR3 DNA reads TGTGCCAGCTCACCAGGGCCCACTAATGAAAAACTGTTTTTT. Translation gives CASSPGPTNEKLFF.

This clone was observed a single time. The V and J genes are TRBV28 and TRBJ2-6; tentatively, D is TRBD1 (6 bases). Germline CDR1 and CDR2: MDHEN and SYDVKM. This CDR3 comprises 16 residues. The V end lost 10 bases, the J end lost 0 bases, and 16 bases lay between the germline ends. In DNA, the CDR3 is TGTGCCACTAAAGCGGAGGACAGCTCTGGGGCCAACGTCCTGACTTTC. As protein: CATKAEDSSGANVLTF.

The rearrangement uses TRBV21-1 and TRBJ1-2; the table's D call of TRBD1 was not tested on the DNA. TRBV21-1 is flagged as a pseudogene. This CDR3 contains 14 residues. This CDR3 is CASSDRTGFYGYTF. CDR3 bases: TGTGCCAGCAGCGACCGGACAGGGTTCTATGGCTACACCTTC.

The chain employs TRBV15 and TRBJ2-1; TRBD2 is a possible D gene (6 bases). This CDR3 contains 15 residues. Germline CDR1 and CDR2: LNHNV and YYDKDF (reference sequence). Trimming took off 1 base at V and 6 bases at J, with 13 bases between the two ends. The CDR3: CATSRGGTRTNEQFF. The CDR3 region has the DNA TGTGCCACCAGCAGAGGTGGGACTCGAACCAATGAGCAGTTCTTC.

The chain combines TRBV7-2 with TRBJ2-5, with D perhaps matching TRBD2 (7 bases). This CDR3 contains 16 residues. V was cut by 5 bases and J by 5 bases, with 21 bases left in between. CDR1 and CDR2 (germline): SGHTA, FQGNSA. CDR3 residues: CASSPNRGLGGETQYF. The DNA for the CDR3 is TGTGCCAGCAGCCCCAACCGGGGGCTCGGGGGGGAGACCCAGTACTTC.

The chain combines TRBV6-1 with TRBJ1-5, with 9 bases lining up with TRBD1. The J segment lost 6 bases and the V segment lost 5 bases, leaving 8 bases of the junction unmatched. CDR3 length: 15 residues. Germline lookup yields CDR1 MNHNS and CDR2 SASEGT. DNA of the CDR3: TGTGCCAGCAGTTCGACAGGGGGTCTCGCTCAGCCCCAGCATTTT. This sequence encodes CASSSTGGLAQPQHF.

This chain uses TRBV19 with TRBJ2-2; D not certain. Looked up from germline, CDR1 is LNHDA and CDR2 is SQIVND (reference sequence). The CDR3 contains 14 residues. Trimming stripped 7 bases from V and 0 bases from J, with 9 bases between. The CDR3 DNA reads as TGTGCCAGTAACTCATTACCGAACACCGGGGAGCTGTTTTTT. Encoded protein: CASNSLPNTGELFF.

The chain links TRBV6-5 to TRBJ2-1, with 7 bases lining up with TRBD1. The CDR3 is 15 residues long. The ends lost 6 bases at V and 4 bases at J; junction bases unmatched: 9. The V gene's germline CDR1 is MNHEY and CDR2 SVGAGI. CDR3 DNA sequence: TGTGCCAGCAGGTACCGACAGGGTTCGTACAATGAGCAGTTCTTC. Residues: CASRYRQGSYNEQFF.

V usage is TRBV7-2 and J usage is TRBJ1-1; the match to TRBD1 covers 9 bases. CDR3 length: 13 amino acids. Germline V gene data show CDR1 as SGHTA and CDR2 as FQGNSA. J was trimmed by 13 bases and V by 5 bases; bases with no gene match: 11. The CDR3 DNA sequence: TGTGCCAGCAGCGCCCGGGACAGGGTAAAAAATTTCTTT. Translated, it gives CASSARDRVKNFF.

The chain couples TRBV14 to TRBJ1-6; D gene unclear. Germline V gene lookup returns CDR1 SGHDN and CDR2 FVKESK. The CDR3 loop spans 15 amino acids. Trimming took 1 base from V and 13 from J, leaving 17 bases between them. The CDR3 spells CASSQVGLGDFPLHF. CDR3 DNA: TGTGCCAGCAGCCAAGTCGGTCTCGGGGATTTCCCCCTCCACTTT.

The chain couples TRBV11-2 to TRBJ1-1; no firm D call. Germline V gene sequence: CDR1 SGHAT, CDR2 FQNNGV. The V end was cut by 3 bases, the J end by 1 base, with 9 bases between. This CDR3 contains 14 residues. This CDR3 reads CASSFSNQNTEAFF. The CDR3 coding sequence is TGTGCCAGCAGCTTTAGCAACCAGAACACTGAAGCTTTCTTT.

The J gene is TRBJ1-2, the V gene TRBV21-1; the table names TRBD1, a call not compared with the DNA. TRBV21-1 is tagged as a pseudogene. This CDR3 has 12 residues. The CDR3 DNA sequence: TGTGCCAGCAGCACAGGGTTATGGGGCTACACCTTC. Its translation is CASSTGLWGYTF.

This clone was seen just once. V gene TRBV2 combines with J gene TRBJ2-1, with D perhaps matching TRBD2 (5 bases). Trimming left V 7 bases short and J 7 bases short, with 8 bases between. Germline-derived CDR1 and CDR2 are SNHLY and FYNNEI. The CDR3 is 11 residues long. CDR3 sequence: CASTGGNEQFF. In nucleotides, the CDR3 is TGTGCCAGCACCGGCGGGAATGAGCAGTTCTTC.

V and J are TRBV9 and TRBJ2-2, with a tentative D call TRBD2 (6 bases). V shed 2 bases and J shed 4 bases, with 12 bases lying between them. CDR1 and CDR2 from the germline V gene are SGDLS and YYNGEE. The CDR3 has 15 residues. CDR3 sequence (DNA): TGTGCCAGCAGCGTTAGCGGAACGAGCACCGGGGAGCTGTTTTTT. The encoded protein is CASSVSGTSTGELFF.

The chain combines TRBV6-5 with TRBJ2-7; TRBD2 might be the D (7 bases). The CDR3 runs 15 residues. Germline assignment: CDR1 MNHEY and CDR2 SVGAGI. The ends were cut back, 0 bases at V and 2 bases at J, with 11 bases in the middle. CDR3 in amino acids: CASSYSGGETYEQYF. CDR3 sequence (DNA): TGTGCCAGCAGTTACTCAGGGGGGGAAACCTACGAGCAGTACTTC.

The chain combines TRBV5-1 with TRBJ2-7; TRBD2 matches at 7 bases. The germline gives CDR1 SGHRS, CDR2 YFSETQ. With V trimmed by 0 bases and J by 3 bases, 6 bases remained unmatched. The CDR3 sequence is 15 residues long. The CDR3 DNA sequence: TGCGCCAGCAGCTTGGTCGCTAGCGGTTTCTACGAGCAGTACTTC. Residues: CASSLVASGFYEQYF. Full variable domain (missing parts from reference TRBV5-1 and TRBJ2-7): KAGVTQTPRYLIKTRGQQVTLSCSPISGHRSVSWYQQTPGQGLQFLFEYFSETQRNKGNFPGRFSGRQFSNSRSEMNVSTLELGDSALYLCASSLVASGFYEQYFGPGTRLTVT.

CDR3 nucleotides: TGTGCCTATTTGCGTACGGTCCTGAACACTGAAGCTTTCTTT. Protein product: CAYLRTVLNTEAFF. The J gene is TRBJ1-1, the V gene TRBV30; D is unclear. The CDR3 has 14 amino acids. V was shortened by 7 bases and J by 0 bases, with 15 bases between the two germline ends. The germline CDR1 and CDR2 sequences are GTSNPN and SVGIG (reference sequence). The whole variable domain, filled in from reference TRBV30 and TRBJ1-1, reads SQTIHQWPATLVQPVGSPLSLECTVEGTSNPNLYWYRQAAGRGLQLLFYSVGIGQISSEVPQNLSASRPQDRQFILSSKKLLLSDSGFYLCAYLRTVLNTEAFFGQGTRLTVV.

The chain employs TRBV7-2 and TRBJ2-1, with TRBD1 matching 9 bases. This CDR3 spans 16 amino acids. CDR1 and CDR2 from the germline V gene are SGHTA and FQGNSA. The junction had 7 bases not matched to a gene; V was cut back by 5 bases and J by 2 bases. The CDR3 sequence: CASSPRTGVAYNEQFF. For the CDR3, the DNA is TGTGCCAGCAGCCCAAGGACAGGGGTGGCCTACAATGAGCAGTTCTTC.

The chain couples TRBV7-2 to TRBJ2-1, with D possibly being TRBD2 (7 bases). The ends were cut back, 2 bases at V and 7 bases at J, with 15 bases in the middle. There are 15 residues in the CDR3. Germline assignment: CDR1 SGHTA and CDR2 FQGNSA. The CDR3 is CASSLRGGPFNEQFF. In DNA form, the CDR3 reads TGTGCCAGCAGCTTAAGGGGGGGTCCTTTTAATGAGCAGTTCTTC.